Listed below are T cell receptor beta chains from one sample, sequenced in a study of OX40 agonist ivuxolimab in advanced cancers. The method was immunoSEQ multiplex PCR; TCRdb's version includes in-frame clones alone and lacks a portion of them. The table has about 79,000 clones, around 90% seen once. Sequencing was performed on CD4+ or CD8+ T cells sorted from blood, taken in a trial of the OX40 agonist ivuxolimab. The receptors shown here come from an adult with an advanced solid tumor such as melanoma, head and neck, liver or kidney cancer. Each CDR3 is given with its conserved first and last residue. D genes are given only for firm matches. Clone size appears in some rows only: once, few, many, or a class for an expanded clone.

>TRBV10-3|TRBJ1-1|13|NA|TRBD1
TGTGCCATCACCGACAGGGTTGGCACTGAAGCTTTCTTT
CAITDRVGTEAFF
>TRBV27|TRBJ2-3|15|NA|NA
TGTGCCAGCAGTTTTACCAGGGGAAGCACAGATACGCAGTATTTT
CASSFTRGSTDTQYF
>TRBV5-4|TRBJ1-1|15|NA|NA
TGTGCCAGCAGCTCACCCAGGGGAGTCAACACTGAAGCTTTCTTT
CASSSPRGVNTEAFF
>TRBV21-1|TRBJ1-5|14|NA|NA
TGTGCCAGCAGCAAACGGTCAGGCAATCAGCCCCAGCATTTT
CASSKRSGNQPQHF
>TRBV6-5|TRBJ2-2|14|NA|TRBD1
TGTGCCAGCAGGGGGACAGGGAACACCGGGGAGCTGTTTTTT
CASRGTGNTGELFF
>TRBV11-2|TRBJ2-6|15|NA|NA
TGTGCCAGCAGCTTATTTGGGTATGGGGCCAACGTCCTGACTTTC
CASSLFGYGANVLTF
>TRBV28|TRBJ1-2|17|NA|NA
TGTGCCAGCAGTTTTGGGGGATCCATTGTACTCTACTATGGCTACACCTTC
CASSFGGSIVLYYGYTF
>TRBV27|TRBJ2-1|14|NA|TRBD1
TGTGCCAGCAGTCCCCAACAGGGGGCACTTGAGCAGTTCTTC
CASSPQQGALEQFF
>TRBV5-1|TRBJ1-1|15|NA|TRBD1
TGCGCCAGCAGCGGAGGTGGACAGGGCCTCGGTGAAGCTTTCTTT
CASSGGGQGLGEAFF
>TRBV10-2|TRBJ1-5|13|once|NA
TGCGCCAGCAGTGAGTCGATCAGTCAGCCCCAGCATTTT
CASSESISQPQHF
>TRBV28|TRBJ2-7|14|NA|NA
TGTGCCAGCAGTTTAGCGGGAAAGATCTACGAGCAGTACTTC
CASSLAGKIYEQYF
>TRBV5-1|TRBJ2-7|14|NA|NA
TGCGCCAGCAGCTTGTCAGGGACCCTCTACGAGCAGTACTTC
CASSLSGTLYEQYF
>TRBV11-2|TRBJ2-2|18|NA|TRBD2
TGTGCCAGCAGTCTTCGCATTGGGGTTAGCGGGATTGGCGGGGAGCTGTTTTTT
CASSLRIGVSGIGGELFF
>TRBV28|TRBJ1-5|11|NA|NA
TGTGCCAGCAGTGGCAATCAGCCCCAGCATTTT
CASSGNQPQHF
>TRBV11-2|TRBJ2-7|15|NA|TRBD1
TGTGCCAGCAGCCTTCTACAGGGGGACCCCTACGAGCAGTACTTC
CASSLLQGDPYEQYF
>TRBV6-1|TRBJ1-1|13|NA|TRBD1
TGTGCCAGCAGCAGACAGGGGGCGGTTGAAGCTTTCTTT
CASSRQGAVEAFF
>TRBV2|TRBJ1-1|10|few|NA
TGTGCCAGCAGTGAGGGGAAGGTTTTCTTT
CASSEGKVFF
>TRBV28|TRBJ2-5|11|NA|NA
TGTGCCAGCAGTTTTCAAGGGACCCAGTACTTC
CASSFQGTQYF
>TRBV2|TRBJ2-3|15|NA|NA
TGTGCCAGCACTCGGGGGCTGGGGGTGGCAGATACGCAGTATTTT
CASTRGLGVADTQYF
>TRBV9|TRBJ2-3|15|NA|NA
TGTGCCAGCAGCGTAGGCTTTCTGGGCACAGATACGCAGTATTTT
CASSVGFLGTDTQYF